Listed below are T cell receptor beta chains from one sample, sequenced in a study of memory CD4+ T cells and cytomegalovirus serostatus. Using immunoSEQ multiplex PCR, the repertoire was profiled, and TCRdb retains in-frame clones only, with some absent. The sample yields 50,000 to 60,000 clones, over 75% seen once. Sequencing was done on a sample of memory CD4+ T cells from blood. All receptors come from an adult in good health and CMV-seronegative. Both conserved end residues are part of each CDR3. Expanded clones are given a class, and other clones once, few, many or no size at all.

clone_size | j_call | v_call | cdr3_aa
- | TRBJ2-7 | TRBV30 | CAWRLTGGPYEQYF
- | TRBJ1-5 | TRBV4-1 | CASSQALYQPQHF
- | TRBJ2-7 | TRBV6-5 | CASSPGGYEQYF
- | TRBJ2-3 | TRBV7-3 | CASSLGATSGSTDTQYF
- | TRBJ1-3 | TRBV9 | CASSVGAVGNTIYF
- | TRBJ2-3 | TRBV9 | CASSARLAGGQDTQYF
- | TRBJ1-1 | TRBV19 | CASRSRTGTEAFF
- | TRBJ2-7 | TRBV6-6 | CASSSTGIYEQYF
- | TRBJ2-2 | TRBV27 | CASSSDRLGELFF
- | TRBJ2-1 | TRBV7-2 | CASSLVTPRTSGRFNEQFF
- | TRBJ2-3 | TRBV5-1 | CASSLTLTGTDTQYF
- | TRBJ1-2 | TRBV6-1 | CASSRTRDTGYTF
few | TRBJ1-1 | TRBV6-1 | CASSAQAEAFF
- | TRBJ1-2 | TRBV28 | CASKIGQYYGYTF
once | TRBJ1-1 | TRBV5-1 | CASSLGTNTEAFF
few | TRBJ1-6 | TRBV28 | CASIQGGANSPLHF
- | TRBJ2-3 | TRBV7-3 | CASSLTDTQYF
- | TRBJ1-1 | TRBV19 | CASSIARMNTEAFF
- | TRBJ1-6 | TRBV7-2 | CASSPAPGTKNSPLHF
once | TRBJ2-5 | TRBV9 | CASSVEVNQETQYF
- | TRBJ1-4 | TRBV18 | CASSPAPPSEKLFF
- | TRBJ1-5 | TRBV6-1 | CASSERATGWNQPQHF
- | TRBJ1-4 | TRBV5-1 | CASRGAEGRKLFF
- | TRBJ1-5 | TRBV27 | CASSSQGGQPQHF
few | TRBJ1-4 | TRBV11-2 | CASSLGTLSEKLFF
once | TRBJ2-2 | TRBV18 | CASSFVAGELFF
few | TRBJ2-5 | TRBV28 | CASSLMGTGPQETQYF
- | TRBJ2-1 | TRBV7-8 | CATRGSYNEQFF
- | TRBJ1-3 | TRBV7-8 | CASSRGGNTIYF
- | TRBJ1-5 | TRBV19 | CASSTTGFSNQPQHF
- | TRBJ2-2 | TRBV15 | CATSRDRTTGELFF
once | TRBJ1-6 | TRBV7-2 | CASSRDSNSPLHF
- | TRBJ1-4 | TRBV7-5 | CVRSLEVAATNEKLFF
- | TRBJ2-7 | TRBV19 | CASSSLAVPYEQYF
- | TRBJ2-5 | TRBV5-1 | CASSFGQGRQETQYF
few | TRBJ2-2 | TRBV27 | CASSLDIHTGELFF
- | TRBJ2-7 | TRBV28 | CASSLSASSSYEQYF
- | TRBJ1-5 | TRBV4-1 | CASSQVLGGVQPQHF
- | TRBJ1-1 | TRBV5-6 | CASSPRRLGAFF
- | TRBJ2-5 | TRBV7-3 | CASSSRGQGGETQYF
- | TRBJ2-7 | TRBV6-1 | CASILGQGTAQYF
- | TRBJ1-6 | TRBV10-3 | CAISTMGQNSPLHF
- | TRBJ1-1 | TRBV5-1 | CASSPREGGNTEAFF
once | TRBJ2-2 | TRBV2 | CASRGGTGRTGELFF
- | TRBJ1-2 | TRBV28 | CASSGRTGSNYGYTF
- | TRBJ2-1 | TRBV9 | CASSETDPPGTRANNEQFF
- | TRBJ1-4 | TRBV5-1 | CASRDRGSPYEKLFF
few | TRBJ1-6 | TRBV5-1 | CASSAGQENNSPLHF
few | TRBJ2-7 | TRBV18 | CASSRDRTYEQYF
once | TRBJ2-1 | TRBV5-8 | CASLVAGNNEQFF
few | TRBJ1-5 | TRBV29-1 | CSVDTGSGQPQHF
- | TRBJ2-7 | TRBV4-2 | CASSLDDSREQYF
- | TRBJ1-1 | TRBV6-1 | CASIQDWGGTEAFF
- | TRBJ2-3 | TRBV6-1 | CASTRTDTDTQYF